The T cell receptor beta chain described here comes from a study of shared clonotypes between healthy human individuals. About the research overall: Samples came from a couple of female and three male donors aged 18 to 49.

Overall study results and limits: The expectation was that sequencing depth would affect clonotype sharing among donors.

Samples underwent the assay at deep level. Here immunoSEQ multiplex PCR was the method, and the copy in TCRdb shows in-frame clones only, minus some. The data show under 200,000 clones, about 93% seen once. Every donor, a Caucasian adult, lived in Nashville, Tennessee. There are 13 residues in the CDR3. Germline V CDR1 and CDR2: SGHAT, FQNNGV. Regarding this clone: Its antigen is unknown.

V is TRBV11-2 and J is TRBJ2-5, with 7 bases lining up with TRBD1. The assigned J gene may be wrong: the sequence end matches TRBJ2-7 better. The TCR originated in a woman in her twenties or thirties in good health. The sequencing input was naive CD4+ T cells sorted from blood. Subset described: CD45RA+ positively selected. The CDR3 reads CASSRDRAYEQYF. The DNA of the CDR3 is TGTGCCAGCAGCCGAGACAGGGCCTACGAGCAGTACTTC.